The sequence of this TCR beta chain was determined in a study of cytomegalovirus exposure and HLA in healthy donors (dated by TCRdb to about 2017). A note on the overall study: In an earlier analysis of some 550 of the donors, about 260 Gb of sequence data and approximately 120 million unique TCR beta sequences from about 179 million T cells were reported. An early release that covered 640 HLA-typed donors contained approximately 300 gigabases of sequencing data and approximately 85 million unique TCR sequences. Of the 300 to 500 genotyped donors, less than 85% were placed in the genetic ancestry cluster associated with self-reported Caucasian donors. The study aimed to test whether cataloging public T cell receptors could reveal signatures of past pathogen exposure. The T cell repertoires of around 670 subjects were profiled by immunosequencing and related to cytomegalovirus serostatus. Besides the first cohort of approximately 710 subjects, a separate validation cohort made up of roughly 130 different subjects was used. To predict cytomegalovirus infection status, the study brought together high-throughput TCR immunosequencing, statistical association of individual TCRs with disease status, and machine learning. To study patterns of TCR occurrence, a later analysis re-analyzed previously published TCR beta repertoires from 600 to 750 donors and added high-resolution HLA genotyping. Rather than using new phenotypic data, the later analysis identified candidate immune exposures from TCR beta sequences and from how often those sequences occurred across donors. In an earlier analysis of roughly 540 of the donors, high-throughput TCR beta sequencing was used to judge whether each TCR beta V gene segment behaved as functional or pseudogenic. Donor age, sex, ethnicity and CMV serostatus were compiled alongside the repertoire data. Genome-wide SNP genotypes for about 65% of the roughly 700 donors were used in a later genetic analysis, which treated that subset as a discovery cohort. Every discovery cohort repertoire had been produced on one sequencing platform. Both class I and class II loci were covered by HLA typing, at four-digit resolution. The number of donors typed differed by locus, with about 629-630 for A, B, C, DRB1 and DQB1, around 560 for DQA1, 600 to 610 for DPA1, and roughly 450 for DPB1. Four or five DR-DQ haplotypes were handled as single units for association and clustering, since linkage in the cohort was strong. Across roughly 420 genotyped donors of the cohort, an average of 235,054 unique TCR beta nucleotide sequences per donor were sequenced, and approximately 17% of those sequences were non-productive. The investigation overall reported the following: According to a later genetic analysis, donors in an Asian-associated ancestry cluster had fewer N-insertions in productive TCRs than the roughly 700-donor mean. Immune exposure information for the cohort was limited to CMV serostatus. In both the original and validation cohorts, the classifier was reported to diagnose cytomegalovirus status with high specificity and sensitivity. A few of the identified cytomegalovirus-associated TCR beta chains were confirmed in vitro to be specific for cytomegalovirus antigens. Broadly in line with IMGT annotations, most TCR beta V segments showed up in productive rearrangements about 87% or about 30% of the time in an earlier analysis of around 550 of the donors. Sequencing depth was assumed to be roughly uniform across donors in the presence/absence analyses, though that assumption may not hold. HLA typing was unavailable for some donors at each locus, so association tests used only the typed subset. In a later analysis, most CMV-associated TCR beta chains were found to appear HLA-restricted, with HLA associations seemingly driven largely by CMV exposure. A later genetic analysis associated a missense DCLRE1C variant with V-gene and J-gene trimming of TCR beta chains, and an independent cohort replicated the association. The authors suggested that the approach could potentially be extended to other disease states and immunological phenotypes. The earlier analysis of approximately 560 of the donors excluded over 15 rarely observed V segments, including chromosome 9 orphons, because counts were too low. In the study, 150 to 200 TCR beta chains were listed as associated with cytomegalovirus. Across donors, most TCR sequences were observed very rarely, whereas some public TCRs were present in many individuals. A further reported finding was that TCR beta sequences accurately predicted the HLA-A and HLA-B alleles for most subjects in the first cohort. The sequencing pipeline was judged likely to have produced a cluster of highly shared sequence variants as a technical artifact. Linkage disequilibrium might explain the correlated functional status among segregating V segments, but an unknown experimental factor could not be ruled out. Specific HLA alleles were associated with over 15,000 TCR beta sequences at a false discovery rate of 0.05 in a later analysis. The 87-base-pair reads could not distinguish some IMGT-functional V segments, including TRBV6-2 and TRBV6-3, so those segments were excluded. In a later analysis, HLA-associated TCR beta chains were found to be more clonally expanded and to have lower generation probabilities than equally common non-associated chains. A later analysis reported that several top co-occurrence clusters appeared linked to parvovirus B19, influenza, CMV and Epstein-Barr virus. Assigning TCR associations to individual alleles was difficult when HLA alleles, especially DR and DQ, strongly co-occurred. The cohort was sequenced for TCR beta chains only, and without alpha or paired-chain data the features that could be detected were limited. In a later analysis, TCR association rates were found to vary across HLA loci, with the most associated TCRs seen for DRB1 alleles and the fewest for HLA-C alleles.

Library prep was done by the immunoSEQ multiplex PCR assay. For the multiplex PCR, a mixture combining 60 forward primers for TCR Vbeta segments and 13 reverse primers for TCR Jbeta segments was used. The CDR3 region of rearranged TCR beta genes was amplified from genomic DNA with a multiplex PCR assay. Amplified TCR beta libraries were sequenced as 87-base-pair reads on the Illumina HiSeq System. Per the original workflow: A later analysis counted tens of millions of unique TCR beta chains across the approximately 700 repertoires, and some 11 million of these chains were shared by at least two donors. Raw reads were error-corrected and collapsed into unique sequences by a nearest-neighbor algorithm in which closely related sequences were merged to remove PCR and sequencing errors. V, D and J gene segments were assigned by aligning CDR3 sequences to IMGT reference sequences. For a sequence to be retained, at least a six-nucleotide match to both a V gene segment and a J gene segment was required. Rearrangements were called productive when the CDR3 lacked stop codons and stayed in frame with V and J; all others were non-productive. CDR3 was defined by IMGT convention, running from the second conserved V-encoded cysteine to the conserved J-encoded phenylalanine. Sequences without an unambiguous match to a single V gene segment were excluded from the earlier analysis of about 640 of the donors. In an earlier analysis of 450 to 750 of the donors, a V segment was called functional when productive rearrangements were above 56.7%, and segregating when the standard deviation between donors exceeded 5%. To diagnose cytomegalovirus status from the catalog of TCR beta chain sequences, a statistical classification framework was built. In a later analysis, V and J genes were assigned by comparing TCR nucleotide sequences against IMGT/GENE-DB human TR gene sequences. Using the TCRdist pipeline, a later analysis assigned CDR3 sequences along with most-parsimonious VDJ recombination scenarios. A later analysis defined each TCR beta chain by its CDR3 amino acid sequence plus V-gene family, and excluded reads lacking a unique V-gene family. To address suspected cross-contamination and a sequencing artifact, a later analysis removed 550 to 750 highly shared, low-generation-probability nucleotide sequences. A later analysis calculated a clonal expansion index for each public chain from normalized within-repertoire ranks of inferred template counts. In a later analysis, generation probabilities were computed with a VDJ recombination model fitted to out-of-frame rearrangements, and the resulting probabilities were checked against IGoR. In a later analysis, TCR-TCR, TCR-HLA and TCR-CMV co-occurrence was scored with hypergeometric tests, and a repertoire-size bias correction was applied to TCR pairs. To estimate false discovery rates, a later analysis permuted the HLA or CMV assignments 20 times. In a later analysis, co-occurring TCRs were grouped using DBSCAN, and TCRdist sequence similarity was added for clustering within HLA-allele-positive subsets. Co-occurrence clustering excluded repertoires with fewer than 30,000 or more than 120,000 public chains, plus five with anomalous nucleotide sharing. In TCRdb, the immuneACCESS table is reduced to in-frame sequences with V and J assigned. These tables do not hold every clone; where another copy was compared, an unresolved V gene accounts for under half, and the others remain unexplained. That table furnishes V, J and clone size, whereas the DNA furnished D and trimming. Counted in this sample were about 110,000 clones; roughly 82% of them appeared once. The ten biggest clones cover roughly 6.5% of the sample.

With respect to this clone: Its antigen remains unidentified. The sample holds no much larger clone one base away, and base qualities are not on file.

CDR1 SGHNT and CDR2 YYREEE are derived from the germline V gene (reference sequence). Including cysteine and phenylalanine, the CDR3 has 16 amino acids. CDR3 DNA only is kept here, 48 bases in frame from base 1. Here V drops 4 bases and J drops 7 bases, and the junction holds 7 bases not matched to any gene. The cohort was made up of under 800 healthy bone marrow donors. At the time of sampling, all cohort members were nominally healthy, though unrecorded immune exposures were likely present. The donor tested CMV seropositive and was one of the 289 seropositive cohort members. Every donor gave a peripheral blood sample, and the peripheral blood mononuclear cells from that sample were used for TCR beta sequencing. Genomic DNA was extracted from the blood cell samples with the Qiagen DNeasy Blood Extraction Kit.

The sequence was obtained from a woman between 50 and 59 years old in good health and CMV-seropositive. The specimen was PBMCs. In this chain, TRBV5-4 is recombined with TRBJ2-2; TRBD2 fits 13 bases in the junction. CDR3 sequence: CASSRGLAGVHGELFF. The DNA sequence is given as TGTGCCAGCAGCCGCGGACTAGCGGGGGTTCACGGGGAGCTGTTTTTT.